This entry lists 14 T cell receptor beta chains sequenced from one sample in a study of blood T cell repertoires in COVID-19. Libraries were prepared by immunoSEQ multiplex PCR; TCRdb keeps only in-frame clonotypes and omits some of them. Among nearly 350,000 clones listed, 65% to 85% were seen once. Sequencing was done on a sample of peripheral blood. The source is a man younger than 40 with active or convalescent COVID-19.

The genes are TRBV18 and TRBJ1-5; the D is unclear. CDR1 and CDR2 (germline): KGHSH, LQKENI. Deletions cut 4 bases from V and 4 bases from J, with 8 bases between. The CDR3 spans 13 residues. This CDR3 reads CASSRFGNQPQHF. DNA for the CDR3: TGTGCCAGCTCACGGTTCGGGAATCAGCCCCAGCATTTT. Drawing the rest from reference TRBV18 and TRBJ1-5, the complete variable domain is NAGVMQNPRHLVRRRGQEARLRCSPMKGHSHVYWYRQLPEEGLKFMVYLQKENIIDESGMPKERFSAEFPKEGPSILRIQQVVRGDSAAYFCASSRFGNQPQHFGDGTRLSIL.

This clone showed up just a few times. The chain employs TRBV4-1 and TRBJ2-3; D is unclear. Germline CDR1 reads MGHRA; CDR2 reads YSYEKL. This CDR3 is 16 amino acids long. Deletions cut 4 bases from V and 4 bases from J, with 18 bases between. The CDR3 region is CASSLTSRNRADTQYF. Here the CDR3 DNA reads TGCGCCAGCAGCCTAACATCTAGGAATCGGGCAGATACGCAGTATTTT.

This rearrangement joins TRBV5-1 to TRBJ2-7; D may be TRBD1 (6 bases). Germline CDR1 and CDR2: SGHRS and YFSETQ. The CDR3 spans 14 residues. With 3 bases removed from V and 2 bases from J, the gap between germline ends came to 12 bases. The CDR3 is CASSYRDTAYEQYF. The CDR3, as DNA: TGCGCCAGCAGCTACCGGGACACAGCCTACGAGCAGTACTTC.

About this clone itself: Within the sample, other DNA sequences also encode this same CDR3. The chain links TRBV6-5 to TRBJ1-2; a weak D match, TRBD1 (5 bases). Trimming stripped 4 bases from V and 0 bases from J, with 9 bases between. The CDR3 runs to 14 residues. In germline, CDR1 is MNHEY, CDR2 SVGAGI. The CDR3 DNA is TGTGCCAGCAGTTCCGACAGAGCTAACTATGGCTACACCTTC. Its translation: CASSSDRANYGYTF.

This chain connects TRBV6-1 to TRBJ1-2; 8 positions match TRBD1. V lost 2 bases, J lost 0 bases, and 11 bases stayed unmatched. The CDR3 has 18 amino acids. CDR1 MNHNS and CDR2 SASEGT come from the germline V gene. Here the CDR3 reads CASSERTGRPPSNYGYTF. The CDR3 coding sequence is TGTGCCAGCAGTGAAAGGACAGGGCGACCTCCTTCTAACTATGGCTACACCTTC.

CDR3 bases: TGTGCCTGGACGGGGGGTGGACTAGAACTCTACAATGAGCAGTTCTTC. It specifies CAWTGGGLELYNEQFF. The chain uses TRBV30 and TRBJ2-1; 7 bases align to TRBD2. CDR3 length: 16 residues. With 4 bases clipped from V and 3 bases from J, the junction kept 12 bases outside the gene matches. Germline values: CDR1 GTSNPN, CDR2 SVGIG (reference sequence).

V and J are TRBV6-7 and TRBJ1-1, with D possibly matching TRBD1 (6 bases). TRBV6-7 is an ORF, with its function uncertain. V lost 2 bases to trimming and J lost 8 bases, with 9 bases between them. The length of the CDR3 is 12 residues. CDR3 region: CASSYRGGEAFF. CDR3 sequence (DNA): TGTGCCAGCAGTTACCGGGGGGGCGAAGCTTTCTTT.

The chain employs TRBV2 and TRBJ2-5; TRBD2 agrees at 10 bases. The CDR3 runs to 15 residues. With V trimmed by 1 base and J by 4 bases, 3 bases remained unmatched. Germline lookup yields CDR1 SNHLY and CDR2 FYNNEI. CDR3 sequence: CASSEELAGRETQYF. The DNA of the CDR3 is TGTGCCAGCAGTGAAGAACTAGCGGGGAGAGAGACCCAGTACTTC.

The CDR3 loop is CATSRYRGQAYEQYF. CDR3 coding DNA: TGTGCCACCAGCCGGTACAGGGGGCAGGCCTACGAGCAGTACTTC. The chain is built from TRBV15 and TRBJ2-7; 9 bases line up with TRBD1. Germline V gene sequence: CDR1 LNHNV, CDR2 YYDKDF (reference sequence). CDR3 length: 15 residues. V trimming: 5 bases; J trimming: 2 bases; junction bases outside the gene matches: 7.

This clone was counted a few times. One end of the junction varies from germline; a read error may be responsible. V usage is TRBV9 and J usage is TRBJ2-2; weak D call: TRBD2 (6 bases). Germline-derived CDR1 and CDR2 are SGDLS and YYNGEE. The CDR3 has 15 residues. CDR3 in DNA: TGTGCCAGCAGCGTAGGCGGGATCGACACTGGGGAGCTGTTTTTT. Translating gives CASSVGGIDTGELFF.

The rearrangement joins TRBV28 to TRBJ2-3; tentative D call: TRBD2 (5 bases). CDR1 MDHEN and CDR2 SYDVKM come from the germline V gene. CDR3 size: 13 residues. V was pared by 8 bases and J by 0 bases, with 9 bases between. The CDR3 spells CASWRASTDTQYF. The CDR3 coding sequence is TGTGCCAGCTGGCGGGCTAGCACAGATACGCAGTATTTT.

This clone was found once. The rearrangement uses TRBV19 and TRBJ2-7; D may be TRBD1 (6 bases). Per the germline V gene, CDR1 is LNHDA and CDR2 is SQIVND (reference sequence). The CDR3 consists of 13 residues. Trimming stripped 5 bases from V and 1 base from J, with 9 bases between. Written as DNA, the CDR3 is TGTGCCAGTAGTGCACAGGGTTCCTACGAGCAGTACTTC. It specifies CASSAQGSYEQYF.

The chain is built from TRBV7-8 and TRBJ2-2, with D possibly TRBD1 on 6 matching bases. There are 17 residues in the CDR3. Trimming shortened V by 5 bases and J by 5 bases, and 21 bases separated the two germline ends. Germline CDR1 reads SGHVS; CDR2 reads FQNEAQ. The CDR3 nucleotides read TGTGCCAGCAGCCCCAGGGGTGGGCAGGGTAGGACCGGGGAGCTGTTTTTT. It translates to CASSPRGGQGRTGELFF.

This sequence joins TRBV3-1 (or the pseudogene TRBV3-2) and TRBJ2-1; TRBD2 matches at 8 bases. The junction had 12 bases not matched to a gene; V was cut back by 8 bases and J by 6 bases. The V gene's germline CDR1 is LGHDT and CDR2 YNNKEL (reference sequence). This CDR3 is built from 15 residues. This CDR3 is CASDTPPLAVNEQFF. The CDR3 DNA reads TGTGCCAGCGACACTCCCCCACTAGCGGTCAATGAGCAGTTCTTC.